This section outlines one TCR beta chain sequence together with its context. As for treatment: oral pan-JAK inhibitor, 5-10 mg twice daily. The investigators collected lesional scalp punch biopsies and peripheral blood from alopecia areata patients. The source of the sample is a study of CD8+ T cells in alopecia areata. Across the whole study: A regimen of oral tofacitinib, 5 to 10 mg twice daily, was given to treated patients.

The authors extracted RNA and reverse transcribed it into cDNA as the sequencing template. Generated by immunoSEQ multiplex PCR, the TCRdb table keeps only in-frame clones and is missing some. The sample lists some 120,000 clones, about 59% occurring once. From germline, CDR1 is MGHDK and CDR2 SYGVNS. This CDR3 region has 12 residues. Trimming pared 3 bases from V and 8 bases from J, leaving 5 bases between. The chain carries TRBV25-1 and TRBJ1-6, with a weak D call TRBD1 (5 bases). This TCR was sampled from a human donor with alopecia areata. The sequencing here drew on CD8+ T cells sorted from blood, taken at week 24, from a patient treated with tofacitinib. CDR3 protein: CASSDRDSPLHF. CDR3 DNA: TGTGCCAGCAGTGACAGGGATTCACCCCTCCACTTT.